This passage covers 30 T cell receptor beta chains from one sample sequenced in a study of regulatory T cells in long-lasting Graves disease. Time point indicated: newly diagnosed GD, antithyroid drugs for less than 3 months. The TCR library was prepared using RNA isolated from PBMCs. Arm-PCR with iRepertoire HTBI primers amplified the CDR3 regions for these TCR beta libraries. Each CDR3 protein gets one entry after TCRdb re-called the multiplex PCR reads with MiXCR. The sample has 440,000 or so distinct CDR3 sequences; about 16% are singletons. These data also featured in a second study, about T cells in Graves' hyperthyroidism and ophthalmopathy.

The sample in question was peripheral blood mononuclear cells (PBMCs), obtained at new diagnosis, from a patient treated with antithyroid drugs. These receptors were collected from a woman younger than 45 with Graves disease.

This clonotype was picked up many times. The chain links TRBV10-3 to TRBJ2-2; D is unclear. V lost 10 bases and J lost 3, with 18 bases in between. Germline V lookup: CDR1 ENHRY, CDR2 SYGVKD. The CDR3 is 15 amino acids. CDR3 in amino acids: CATYPVDTYTGELFF. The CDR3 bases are TGTGCCACCTACCCGGTTGACACTTACACCGGGGAGCTGTTTTTT.

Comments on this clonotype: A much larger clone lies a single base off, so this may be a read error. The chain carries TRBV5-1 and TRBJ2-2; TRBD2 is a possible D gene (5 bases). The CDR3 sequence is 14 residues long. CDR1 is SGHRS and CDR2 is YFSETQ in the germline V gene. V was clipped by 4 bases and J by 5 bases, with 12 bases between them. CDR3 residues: CASSQEVATGELFF. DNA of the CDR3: TGCGCCAGCAGCCAAGAAGTAGCGACCGGGGAGCTGTTTTTT.

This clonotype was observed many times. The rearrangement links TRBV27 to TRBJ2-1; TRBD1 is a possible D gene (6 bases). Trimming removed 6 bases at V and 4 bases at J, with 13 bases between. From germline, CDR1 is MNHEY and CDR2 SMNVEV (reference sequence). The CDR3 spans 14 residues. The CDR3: CASRTGLTYNEQFF. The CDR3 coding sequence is TGTGCCAGCAGAACAGGGTTAACGTACAATGAGCAGTTCTTC.

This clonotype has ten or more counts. The DNA for the CDR3 is TGTGCCACCAGCAGACCGACAGGGACCCTCTATGGCTACACCTTC. Translated: CATSRPTGTLYGYTF. The chain carries TRBV15 and TRBJ1-2; 7 nucleotides line up with TRBD1. In germline, CDR1 is LNHNV, CDR2 YYDKDF (reference sequence). The CDR3 is made up of 15 amino acids. V lost 2 bases to trimming and J lost 4 bases; unmatched junction nucleotides: 7.

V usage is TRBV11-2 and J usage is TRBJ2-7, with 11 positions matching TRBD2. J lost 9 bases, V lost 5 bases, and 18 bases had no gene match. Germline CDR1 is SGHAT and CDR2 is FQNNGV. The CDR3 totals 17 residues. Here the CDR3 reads CASSPGLAGLAPSGQYF. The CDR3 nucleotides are TGTGCCAGCAGCCCTGGACTAGCGGGTTTGGCTCCCTCCGGGCAGTACTTC.

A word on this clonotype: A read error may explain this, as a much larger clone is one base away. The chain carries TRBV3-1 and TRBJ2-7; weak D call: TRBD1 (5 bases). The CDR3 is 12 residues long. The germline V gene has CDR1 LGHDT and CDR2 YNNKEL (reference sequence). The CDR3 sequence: CAGSLQGTEQYF. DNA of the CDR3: TGTGCCGGCAGCCTCCAGGGCACCGAGCAGTACTTC.

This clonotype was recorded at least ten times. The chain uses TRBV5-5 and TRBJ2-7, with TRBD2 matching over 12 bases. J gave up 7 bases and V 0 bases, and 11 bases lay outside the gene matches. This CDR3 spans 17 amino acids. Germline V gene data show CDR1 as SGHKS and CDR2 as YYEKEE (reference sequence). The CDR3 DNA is TGTGCCAGCAGCTTGGGGGCGCGACTAGCGGGAGTGGGGGAGCAGTACTTC. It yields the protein CASSLGARLAGVGEQYF.

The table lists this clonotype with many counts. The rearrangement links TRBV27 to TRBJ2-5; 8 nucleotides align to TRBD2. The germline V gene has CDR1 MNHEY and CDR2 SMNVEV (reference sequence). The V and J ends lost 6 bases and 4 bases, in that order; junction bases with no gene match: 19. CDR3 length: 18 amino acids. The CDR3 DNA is TGTGCCAGCAGCCCGGGCGGGACTAGTGTCCCCCCCCGAGAGACCCAGTACTTC. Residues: CASSPGGTSVPPRETQYF.

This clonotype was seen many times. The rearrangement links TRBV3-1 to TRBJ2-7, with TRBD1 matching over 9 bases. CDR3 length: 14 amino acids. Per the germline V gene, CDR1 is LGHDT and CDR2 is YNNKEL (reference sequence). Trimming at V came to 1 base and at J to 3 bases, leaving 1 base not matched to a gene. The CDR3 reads CASSQVTGGYEQYF. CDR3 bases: TGTGCCAGCAGCCAAGTGACAGGGGGCTACGAGCAGTACTTC.

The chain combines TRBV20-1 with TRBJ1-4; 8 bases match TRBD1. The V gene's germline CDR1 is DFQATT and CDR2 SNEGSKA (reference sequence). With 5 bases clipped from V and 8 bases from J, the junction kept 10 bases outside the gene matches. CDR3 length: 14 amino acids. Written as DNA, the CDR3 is TGCAGTGCTCTCTCAGGGGGCCTGGACGAAAAACTGTTTTTT. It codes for CSALSGGLDEKLFF.

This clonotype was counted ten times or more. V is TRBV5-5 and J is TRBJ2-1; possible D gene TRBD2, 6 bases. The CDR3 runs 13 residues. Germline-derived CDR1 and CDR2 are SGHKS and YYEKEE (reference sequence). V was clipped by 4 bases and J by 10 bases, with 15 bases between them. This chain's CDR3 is CASSPVPAGEQFF. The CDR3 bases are TGTGCCAGCAGCCCGGTCCCCGCGGGGGAGCAGTTCTTC.

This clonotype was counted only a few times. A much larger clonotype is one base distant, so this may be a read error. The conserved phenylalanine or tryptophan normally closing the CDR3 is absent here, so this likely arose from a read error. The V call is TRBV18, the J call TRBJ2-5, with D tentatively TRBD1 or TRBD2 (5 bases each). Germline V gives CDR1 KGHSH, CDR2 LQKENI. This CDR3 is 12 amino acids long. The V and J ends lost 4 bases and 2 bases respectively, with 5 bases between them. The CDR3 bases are TGTGCCAGCTCACGGGGGCAAGAGACCCAGTACTCC. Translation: CASSRGQETQYS.

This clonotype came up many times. CDR3 sequence: CSVEGQVVPYNEQFF. CDR3 sequence (DNA): TGCAGCGTTGAGGGGCAGGTAGTCCCCTACAATGAGCAGTTCTTC. This chain links TRBV29-1 with TRBJ2-1, with a possible D match to TRBD1 (5 bases). Germline V lookup: CDR1 SQVTM, CDR2 ANQGSEA. This CDR3 spans 15 amino acids. V was shortened by 3 bases and J by 2 bases, with 14 bases between the two germline ends.

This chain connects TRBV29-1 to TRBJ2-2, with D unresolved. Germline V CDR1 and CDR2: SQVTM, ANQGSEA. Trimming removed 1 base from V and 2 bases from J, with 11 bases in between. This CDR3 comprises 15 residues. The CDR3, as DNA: TGCAGCGTTGAAGGTATTGGGCTAAACACCGGGGAGCTGTTTTTT. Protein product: CSVEGIGLNTGELFF.

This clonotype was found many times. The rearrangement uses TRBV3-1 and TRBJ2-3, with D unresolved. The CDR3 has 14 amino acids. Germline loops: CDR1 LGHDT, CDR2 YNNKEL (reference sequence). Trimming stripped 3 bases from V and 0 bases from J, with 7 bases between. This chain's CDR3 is CASSHFSSTDTQYF. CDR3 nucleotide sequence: TGTGCCAGCAGCCACTTCTCTAGCACAGATACGCAGTATTTT.

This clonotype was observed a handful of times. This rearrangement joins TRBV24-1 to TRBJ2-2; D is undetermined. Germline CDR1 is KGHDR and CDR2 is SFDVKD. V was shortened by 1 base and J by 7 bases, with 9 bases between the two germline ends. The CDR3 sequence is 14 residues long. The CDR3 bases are TGTGCCACCAGTGATTTTATAACAGACGGGGAGCTGTTTTTT. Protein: CATSDFITDGELFF.

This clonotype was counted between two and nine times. CDR3 amino acids: CASSRGTGGLFEQYF. CDR3 DNA sequence: TGTGCCAGCAGCCGTGGAACGGGAGGGCTTTTCGAGCAGTACTTC. The chain links TRBV13 to TRBJ2-7; the match to TRBD2 covers 8 bases. V was clipped by 5 bases and J by 6 bases; unmatched bases: 12. Looked up from germline, CDR1 is PRHDT and CDR2 is FYEKMQ (reference sequence). This CDR3 comprises 15 residues.

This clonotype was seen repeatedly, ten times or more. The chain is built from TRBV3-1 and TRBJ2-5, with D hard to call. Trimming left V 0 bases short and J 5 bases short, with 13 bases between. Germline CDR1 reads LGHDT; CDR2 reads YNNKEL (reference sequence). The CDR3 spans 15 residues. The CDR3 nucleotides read TGTGCCAGCAGCCAAGATTTTCGGACGTCGGAGACCCAGTACTTC. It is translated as CASSQDFRTSETQYF.

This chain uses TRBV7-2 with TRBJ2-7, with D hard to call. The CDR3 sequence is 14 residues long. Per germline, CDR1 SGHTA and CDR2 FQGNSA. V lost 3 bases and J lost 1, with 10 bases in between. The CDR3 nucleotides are TGTGCCAGCAGCTTGCTATTCGGGTCCTACGAGCAGTACTTC. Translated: CASSLLFGSYEQYF.

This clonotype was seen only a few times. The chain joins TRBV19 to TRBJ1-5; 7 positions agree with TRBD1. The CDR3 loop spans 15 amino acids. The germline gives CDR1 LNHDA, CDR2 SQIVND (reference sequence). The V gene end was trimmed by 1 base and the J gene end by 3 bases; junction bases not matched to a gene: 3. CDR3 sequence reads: CASSIGQGFNQPQHF. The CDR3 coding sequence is TGTGCCAGTAGTATAGGACAGGGCTTCAATCAGCCCCAGCATTTT.

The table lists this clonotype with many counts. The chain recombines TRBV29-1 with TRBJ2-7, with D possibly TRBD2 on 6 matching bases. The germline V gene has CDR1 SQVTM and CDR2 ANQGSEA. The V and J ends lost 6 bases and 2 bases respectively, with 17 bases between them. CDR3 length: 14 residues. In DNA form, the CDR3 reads TGCAGCGTGCGCTTTTCCGGCGGGGCCTACGAGCAGTACTTC. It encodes CSVRFSGGAYEQYF.

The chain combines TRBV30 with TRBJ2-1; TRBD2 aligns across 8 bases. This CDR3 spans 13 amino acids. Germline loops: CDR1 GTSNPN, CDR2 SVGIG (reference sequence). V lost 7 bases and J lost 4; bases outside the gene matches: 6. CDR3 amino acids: CASAGGGYNEQFF. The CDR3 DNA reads TGTGCCTCCGCCGGGGGGGGGTACAATGAGCAGTTCTTC.

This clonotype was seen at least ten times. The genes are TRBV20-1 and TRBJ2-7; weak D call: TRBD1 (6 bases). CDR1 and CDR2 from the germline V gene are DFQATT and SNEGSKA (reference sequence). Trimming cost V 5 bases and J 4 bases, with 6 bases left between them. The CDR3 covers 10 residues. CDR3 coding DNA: TGCAGTGCTGGACAGTACGAGCAGTACTTC. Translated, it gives CSAGQYEQYF.

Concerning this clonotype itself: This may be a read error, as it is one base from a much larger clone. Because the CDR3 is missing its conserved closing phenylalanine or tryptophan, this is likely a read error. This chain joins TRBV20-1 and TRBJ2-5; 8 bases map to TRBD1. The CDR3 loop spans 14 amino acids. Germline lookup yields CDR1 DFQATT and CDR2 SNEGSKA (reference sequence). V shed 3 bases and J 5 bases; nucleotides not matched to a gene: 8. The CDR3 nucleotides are TGCAGTGCTAGTTCTGACAGGGGTTTGGAGACCCAGTACCTC. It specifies CSASSDRGLETQYL.

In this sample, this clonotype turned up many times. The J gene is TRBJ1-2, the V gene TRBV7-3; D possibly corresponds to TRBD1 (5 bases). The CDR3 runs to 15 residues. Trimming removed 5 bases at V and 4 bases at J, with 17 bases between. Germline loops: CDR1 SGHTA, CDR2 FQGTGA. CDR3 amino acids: CASSPGLLGGYGYTF. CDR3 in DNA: TGTGCCAGCAGCCCGGGACTTCTCGGAGGCTATGGCTACACCTTC.

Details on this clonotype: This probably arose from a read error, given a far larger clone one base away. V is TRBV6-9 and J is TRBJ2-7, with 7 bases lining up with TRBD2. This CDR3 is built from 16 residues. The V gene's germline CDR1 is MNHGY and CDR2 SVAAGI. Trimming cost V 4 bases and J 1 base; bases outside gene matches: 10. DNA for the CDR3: TGTGCCAGCAGTTGCTCGGGGGGACGTTTTTCCTACGAGCAGTACTTC. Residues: CASSCSGGRFSYEQYF.

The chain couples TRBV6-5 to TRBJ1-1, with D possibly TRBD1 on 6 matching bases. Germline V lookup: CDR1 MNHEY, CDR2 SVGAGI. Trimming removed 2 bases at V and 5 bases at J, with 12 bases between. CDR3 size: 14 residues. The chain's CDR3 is CASSYIPGETEAFF. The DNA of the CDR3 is TGTGCCAGCAGTTACATCCCAGGGGAGACTGAAGCTTTCTTT.

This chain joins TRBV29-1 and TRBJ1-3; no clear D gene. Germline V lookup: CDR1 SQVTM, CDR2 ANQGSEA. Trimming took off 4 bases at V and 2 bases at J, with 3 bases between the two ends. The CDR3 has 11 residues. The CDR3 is CSVAPGNTIYF. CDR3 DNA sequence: TGCAGCGTTGCCCCTGGAAACACCATATATTTT.

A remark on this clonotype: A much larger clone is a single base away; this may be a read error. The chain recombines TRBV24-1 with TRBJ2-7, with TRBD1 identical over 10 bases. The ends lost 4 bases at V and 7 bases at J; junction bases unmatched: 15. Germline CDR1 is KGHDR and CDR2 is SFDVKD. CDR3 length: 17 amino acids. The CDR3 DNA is TGTGCCACCAGTGACGTCTCCGGGACAGGGGCGGAGAATGAGCAGTACTTC. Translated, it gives CATSDVSGTGAENEQYF.

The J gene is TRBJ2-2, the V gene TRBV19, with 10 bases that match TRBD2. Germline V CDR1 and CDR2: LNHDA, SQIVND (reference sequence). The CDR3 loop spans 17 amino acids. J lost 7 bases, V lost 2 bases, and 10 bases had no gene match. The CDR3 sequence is CASSIWSGRAPGGELFF. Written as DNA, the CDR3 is TGTGCCAGTAGTATATGGAGCGGGAGGGCCCCCGGCGGGGAGCTGTTTTTT.